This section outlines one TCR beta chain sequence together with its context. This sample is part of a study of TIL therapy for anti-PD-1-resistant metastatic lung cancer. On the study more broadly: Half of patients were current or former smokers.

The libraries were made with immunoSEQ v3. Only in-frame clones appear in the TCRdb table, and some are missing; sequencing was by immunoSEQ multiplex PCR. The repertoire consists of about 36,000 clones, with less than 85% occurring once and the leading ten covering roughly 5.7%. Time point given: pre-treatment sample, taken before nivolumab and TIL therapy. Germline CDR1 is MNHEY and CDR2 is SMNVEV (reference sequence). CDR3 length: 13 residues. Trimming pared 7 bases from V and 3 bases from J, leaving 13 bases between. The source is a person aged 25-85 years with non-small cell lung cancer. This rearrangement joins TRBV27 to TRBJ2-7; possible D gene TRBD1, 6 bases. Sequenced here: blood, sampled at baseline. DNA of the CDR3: TGTGCCAGCAAGGGGGACGACCTCTACGAGCAGTACTTC. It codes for CASKGDDLYEQYF.